This T cell receptor beta chain was retrieved from a study of molecular identifiers for immune sequencing clone quantification. Study-wide results and caveats: In CMV-specific effectors, clones above 20 copies held over 99% of molecules; naive, under 1%.

Each CDR3 protein gets one entry after TCRdb re-called the PCR reads with MiXCR. The data hold under 350,000 distinct CDR3 sequences, with 24% observed a single time. A word on this clonotype: Its antigen is not known.

Sorted cells numbering roughly 19,000 to 1,100,000, with 10%, 30% or 50% RNA, yielded the naive CD8 libraries. The V and J ends lost 7 bases and 7 bases respectively, with 13 bases between them. This CDR3 has 12 amino acids. Germline V gives CDR1 SQVTM, CDR2 ANQGSEA. The receptor was derived from a human donor in good health. Some libraries in this study had Jurkat cell RNA spiked in. The V gene is TRBV29-1, the J gene TRBJ2-2, with D possibly being TRBD1 or TRBD2 (5 bases each). Sequencing used naive CD8+ T cells from blood, with Jurkat cell RNA spiked in. Subset here: FACS-sorted CD8+CD4-CCR7+CD45RA+ naive T cells. In DNA form, the CDR3 reads TGCAGCGCCCGGGGCGCCGGCGGGGAGCTGTTTTTT. Its protein is CSARGAGGELFF.